This T cell receptor (beta chain) was found in a study of blood T cell repertoires in COVID-19. Whole-study context: PBMCs, B-cell-depleted T cells, or T cells provided the cDNA or gDNA that made up the material.

In terms of age and location, participants ranged from about 18 to 100 years and lived in about 25 US areas. TCRdb keeps only in-frame clones here, not all; method: immunoSEQ multiplex PCR. The sample shows roughly 140,000 clones, around 80% of them seen only once. The sample taken for sequencing was PBMCs or T cells enriched from blood (not recorded which). This TCR came from a man aged 50-60 years who had recovered from COVID-19.

CDR3 region: CASSLRGSKNIQYF. As DNA, the CDR3 is TGCGCCAGCAGCTTGAGGGGTTCCAAAAACATTCAGTACTTC. The V call is TRBV5-1, the J call TRBJ2-4; weak D call: TRBD1 (5 bases). Trimming left V 1 base short and J 2 bases short, with 7 bases between. There are 14 residues in the CDR3. Germline V gene lookup returns CDR1 SGHRS and CDR2 YFSETQ.